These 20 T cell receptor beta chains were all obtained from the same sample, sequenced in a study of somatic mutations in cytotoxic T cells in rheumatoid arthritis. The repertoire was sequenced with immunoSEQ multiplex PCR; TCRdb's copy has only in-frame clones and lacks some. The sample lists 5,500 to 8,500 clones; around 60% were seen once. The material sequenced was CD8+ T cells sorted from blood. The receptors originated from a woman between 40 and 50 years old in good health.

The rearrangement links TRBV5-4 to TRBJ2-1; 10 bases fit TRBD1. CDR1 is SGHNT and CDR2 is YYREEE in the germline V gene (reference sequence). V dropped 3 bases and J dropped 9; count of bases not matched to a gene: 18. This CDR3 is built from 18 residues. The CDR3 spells CASSSDEPTGGSPGEQFF. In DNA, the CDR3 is TGTGCCAGCAGCTCCGATGAGCCGACAGGGGGCTCGCCGGGTGAGCAGTTCTTC.

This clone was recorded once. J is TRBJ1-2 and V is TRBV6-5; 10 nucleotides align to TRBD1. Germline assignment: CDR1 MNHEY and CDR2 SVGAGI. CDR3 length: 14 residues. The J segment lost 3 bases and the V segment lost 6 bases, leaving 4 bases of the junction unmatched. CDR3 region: CASRTGGLDYGYTF. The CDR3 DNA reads TGTGCCAGCAGGACAGGGGGCTTAGACTATGGCTACACCTTC.

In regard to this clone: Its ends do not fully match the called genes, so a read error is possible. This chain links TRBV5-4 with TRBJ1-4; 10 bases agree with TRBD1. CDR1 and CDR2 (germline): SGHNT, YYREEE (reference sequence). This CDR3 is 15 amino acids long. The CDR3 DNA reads TGTGCCAGCAGTTTGGTTGGGACAGGGGATGAAAAACTGTTTTTT. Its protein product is CASSLVGTGDEKLFF.

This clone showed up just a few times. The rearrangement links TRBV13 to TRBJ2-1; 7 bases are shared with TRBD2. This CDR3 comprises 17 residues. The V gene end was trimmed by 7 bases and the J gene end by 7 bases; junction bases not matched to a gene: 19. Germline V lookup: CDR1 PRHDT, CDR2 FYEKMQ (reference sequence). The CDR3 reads CASTARRVAGPLNEQFF. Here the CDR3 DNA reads TGTGCCAGCACCGCACGCCGAGTAGCGGGTCCCTTAAATGAGCAGTTCTTC.

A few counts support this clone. CDR3 sequence reads: CASTQGALNEQFF. The CDR3 DNA follows: TGTGCCAGTACCCAGGGAGCCCTCAATGAGCAGTTCTTC. V is TRBV19 and J is TRBJ2-1, with D tentatively TRBD1 or TRBD2 (5 bases each). The germline gives CDR1 LNHDA, CDR2 SQIVND (reference sequence). CDR3 length equals 13 residues. Trimming removed 7 bases at V and 6 bases at J, with 13 bases between.

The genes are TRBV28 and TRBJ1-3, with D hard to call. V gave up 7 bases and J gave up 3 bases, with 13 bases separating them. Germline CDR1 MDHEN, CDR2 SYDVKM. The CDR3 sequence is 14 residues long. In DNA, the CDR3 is TGTGCCAGCACATCGGATAGGGATGGAAACACCATATATTTT. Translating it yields CASTSDRDGNTIYF.

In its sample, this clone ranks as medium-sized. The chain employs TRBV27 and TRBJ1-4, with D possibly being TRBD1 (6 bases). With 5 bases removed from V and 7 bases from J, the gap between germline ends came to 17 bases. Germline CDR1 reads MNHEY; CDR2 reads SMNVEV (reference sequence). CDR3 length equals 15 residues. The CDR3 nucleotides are TGTGCCAGCAGTCCTAATGGGGGGCTAGCTGAAAAACTGTTTTTT. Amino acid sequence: CASSPNGGLAEKLFF.

DNA of the CDR3: TGTGCCAGCAGTTACCACAACACAGATACGCAGTATTTT. Translating it yields CASSYHNTDTQYF. The V and J genes are TRBV6-5 and TRBJ2-3; D is unresolved. Trimming shortened V by 2 bases and J by 2 bases, and 5 bases separated the two germline ends. This CDR3 has 13 residues. From germline, CDR1 is MNHEY and CDR2 SVGAGI.

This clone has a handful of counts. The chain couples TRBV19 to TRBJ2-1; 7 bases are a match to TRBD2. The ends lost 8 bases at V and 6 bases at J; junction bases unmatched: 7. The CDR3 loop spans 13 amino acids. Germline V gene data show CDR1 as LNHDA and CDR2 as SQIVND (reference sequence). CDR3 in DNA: TGTGCCAGTGTAGCGGGCCCAAGCAATGAGCAGTTCTTC. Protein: CASVAGPSNEQFF.

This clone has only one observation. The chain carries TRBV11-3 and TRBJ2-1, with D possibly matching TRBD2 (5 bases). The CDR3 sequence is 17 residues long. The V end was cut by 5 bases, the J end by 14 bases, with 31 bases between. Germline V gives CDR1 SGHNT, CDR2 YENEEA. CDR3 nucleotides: TGTGCCAGCAGCCCAGTTCTCTATGGGGAGTTCCCTTACAATGAGTTCTTC. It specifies CASSPVLYGEFPYNEFF.

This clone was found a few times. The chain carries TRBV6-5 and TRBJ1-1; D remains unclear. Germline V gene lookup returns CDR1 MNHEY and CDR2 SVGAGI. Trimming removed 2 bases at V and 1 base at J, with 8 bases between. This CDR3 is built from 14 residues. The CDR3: CASSYAGRNTEAFF. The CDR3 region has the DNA TGTGCCAGCAGTTACGCGGGGAGGAACACTGAAGCTTTCTTT.

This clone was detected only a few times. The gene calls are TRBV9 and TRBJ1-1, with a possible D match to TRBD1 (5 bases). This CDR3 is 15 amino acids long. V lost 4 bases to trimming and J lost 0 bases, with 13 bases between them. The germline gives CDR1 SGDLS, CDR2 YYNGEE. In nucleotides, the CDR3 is TGTGCCAGCAGCACCCCCTCAGGGATGAACACTGAAGCTTTCTTT. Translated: CASSTPSGMNTEAFF.

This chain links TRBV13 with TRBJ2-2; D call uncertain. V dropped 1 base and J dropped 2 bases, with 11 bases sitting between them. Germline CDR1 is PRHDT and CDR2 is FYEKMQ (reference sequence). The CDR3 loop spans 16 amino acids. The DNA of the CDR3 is TGTGCCAGCAGCTTAGAATCGCTAGTAAACACCGGGGAGCTGTTTTTT. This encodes CASSLESLVNTGELFF.

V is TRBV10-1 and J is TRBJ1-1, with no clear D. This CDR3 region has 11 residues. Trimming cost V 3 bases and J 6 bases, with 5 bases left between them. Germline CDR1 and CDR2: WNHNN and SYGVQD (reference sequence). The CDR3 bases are TGCGCCAGCAGTGATGGCCCTGAAGCTTTCTTT. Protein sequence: CASSDGPEAFF.

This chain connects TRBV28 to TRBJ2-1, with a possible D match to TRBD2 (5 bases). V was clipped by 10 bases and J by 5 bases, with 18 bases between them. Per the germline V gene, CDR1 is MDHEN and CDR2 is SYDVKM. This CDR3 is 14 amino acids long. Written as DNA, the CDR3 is TGTGCCATCGCCCGAGCGGCTACCGACAATGAGCAGTTCTTC. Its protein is CAIARAATDNEQFF.

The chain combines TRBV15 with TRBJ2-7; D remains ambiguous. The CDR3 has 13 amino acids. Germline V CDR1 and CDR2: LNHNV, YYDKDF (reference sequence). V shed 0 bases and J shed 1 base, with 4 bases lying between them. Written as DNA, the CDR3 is TGTGCCACCAGCAGAGATAGATCCTACGAGCAGTACTTC. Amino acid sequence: CATSRDRSYEQYF.

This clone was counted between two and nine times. CDR3 nucleotide sequence: TGTGCCTGGAGTTTTCAGGATAATTCACCCCTCCACTTT. Translation gives CAWSFQDNSPLHF. The V gene is TRBV30, the J gene TRBJ1-6; no firm D call. V lost 2 bases, J lost 5 bases, and 7 bases lay in between. The germline CDR1 and CDR2 sequences are GTSNPN and SVGIG (reference sequence). The CDR3 consists of 13 residues.

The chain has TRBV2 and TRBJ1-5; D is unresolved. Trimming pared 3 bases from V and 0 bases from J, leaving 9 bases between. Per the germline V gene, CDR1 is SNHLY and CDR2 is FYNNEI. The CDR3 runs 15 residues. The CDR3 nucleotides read TGTGCCAGCAGTGATCCACAGATTAGCAATCAGCCCCAGCATTTT. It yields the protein CASSDPQISNQPQHF.

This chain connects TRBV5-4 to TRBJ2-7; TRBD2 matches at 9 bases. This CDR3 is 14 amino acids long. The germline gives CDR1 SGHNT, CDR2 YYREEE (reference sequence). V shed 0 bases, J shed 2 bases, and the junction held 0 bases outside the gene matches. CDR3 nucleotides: TGTGCCAGCAGCTTGGCTAGCGGGGCCTACGAGCAGTACTTC. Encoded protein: CASSLASGAYEQYF.

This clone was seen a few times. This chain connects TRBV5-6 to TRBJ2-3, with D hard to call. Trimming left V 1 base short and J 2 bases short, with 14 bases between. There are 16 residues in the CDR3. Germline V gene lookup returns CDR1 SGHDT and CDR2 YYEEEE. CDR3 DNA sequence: TGTGCCAGCAGCTTGACGACGGTCTCTTTCACAGATACGCAGTATTTT. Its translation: CASSLTTVSFTDTQYF.